Detailed here is one T cell receptor (beta chain). Its antigen is not identified. TCRdb keeps only in-frame clones here, not all; method: immunoSEQ multiplex PCR. In the table there are 85,000 to 130,000 clones, 75% to 90% of which are singletons. The data are from a study of T cell responses to AZD1222 COVID-19 vaccine. Study overall: Pooling covered second doses at about 4 or about 12 weeks. Study outcomes and limitations: In a largely white British group with more females than males, clonal diversity was possibly underestimated. Repertoires were obtained solely post-peak T cell response. Nearly half of spike-specific TCRs reportedly target variant regions that are unmutated in the B.1.351 and B.1.1.7 variants.

V was trimmed by 1 base and J by 2 bases, leaving 6 bases between them. The CDR3 covers 14 residues. CDR1 and CDR2 from the germline V gene are MNHNS and SASEGT. The rearrangement links TRBV6-1 to TRBJ1-3; a weak D match, TRBD1 (5 bases). The TCR was taken from an adult in good health. Sequencing was performed on peripheral blood, taken on day 0 of AZD1222 vaccination. The chain's CDR3 is CASSEGGAGNTIYF. CDR3 in DNA: TGTGCCAGCAGTGAAGGGGGGGCTGGAAACACCATATATTTT.